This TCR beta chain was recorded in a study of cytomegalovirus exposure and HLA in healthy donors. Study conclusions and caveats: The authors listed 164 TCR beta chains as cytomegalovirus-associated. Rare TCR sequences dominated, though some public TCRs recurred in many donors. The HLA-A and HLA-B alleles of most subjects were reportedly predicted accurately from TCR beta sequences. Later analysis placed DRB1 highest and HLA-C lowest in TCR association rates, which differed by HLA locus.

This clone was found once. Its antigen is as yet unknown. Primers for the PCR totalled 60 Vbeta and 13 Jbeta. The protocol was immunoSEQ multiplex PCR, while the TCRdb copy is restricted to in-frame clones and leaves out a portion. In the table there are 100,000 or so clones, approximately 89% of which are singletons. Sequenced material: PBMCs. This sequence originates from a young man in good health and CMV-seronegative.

The CDR3 DNA reads TGTGCCACATGGACATCCCTGAACACTGAAGCTTTCTTT. Translation gives CATWTSLNTEAFF. The chain uses TRBV10-3 and TRBJ1-1; a possible D gene is TRBD1 (5 bases). V lost 10 bases and J 0 bases, leaving 12 bases between the germline ends. The CDR3 is 13 amino acids. Germline V gene sequence: CDR1 ENHRY, CDR2 SYGVKD.